Below, 14 T cell receptor beta chains from the same sample are listed, as sequenced in a study of CD8 T cells in Susac syndrome. After extraction with the RNeasy kit, 0.5 to 1 ug of the RNA was reverse transcribed using random hexamers. TCRdb recomputed calls from the immunoSEQ multiplex PCR reads with MiXCR, one row per CDR3 protein. Found here are around 25,000 distinct CDR3 sequences, around 93% of them singletons; the top ten hold 0.63%. Sequenced: CD8+ T cells from PBMCs. Every receptor here comes from a human donor with Susac syndrome.

The chain links TRBV6-4 to TRBJ2-3; 9 nucleotides align to TRBD2. After removal of 0 bases from V and 4 bases from J, the junction contained 5 bases not matched to a gene. CDR1 is MRHNA, CDR2 SNTAGT, per germline. This CDR3 contains 16 residues. CDR3 DNA: TGTGCCAGCAGTGACTCGGTTAGCGGGGGTGCAGATACGCAGTATTTT. It translates to CASSDSVSGGADTQYF.

This clonotype was found once. DNA of the CDR3: TGTGCCAGCAGCTCAGGGAGTCAAGAGACCCAGTACTTC. Residues: CASSSGSQETQYF. The chain uses TRBV7-9 and TRBJ2-5; D may correspond to TRBD1 or TRBD2 (5 bases each). In germline, CDR1 is SEHNR, CDR2 FQNEAQ (reference sequence). Trimming left V 4 bases short and J 2 bases short, with 8 bases between. CDR3 length equals 13 residues.

The chain combines TRBV19 with TRBJ1-2, with D unresolved. V lost 8 bases and J lost 4, with 14 bases in between. Per the germline V gene, CDR1 is LNHDA and CDR2 is SQIVND (reference sequence). This CDR3 has 13 amino acids. The CDR3 protein is CASEPGSSYGYTF. The CDR3 DNA reads as TGTGCCAGTGAACCGGGAAGCTCCTATGGCTACACCTTC.

The chain carries TRBV5-1 and TRBJ1-2; no clear D gene. This CDR3 contains 14 residues. Trimming shortened V by 5 bases and J by 4 bases, and 15 bases separated the two germline ends. CDR1 is SGHRS, CDR2 YFSETQ, per germline. Here the CDR3 DNA reads TGCGCCAGCAGGAAAAACCGGGAGATCTATGGCTACACCTTC. Translated, it gives CASRKNREIYGYTF.

A single count supports this clonotype. The rearrangement uses TRBV9 and TRBJ1-5; D uncertain. In germline, CDR1 is SGDLS, CDR2 YYNGEE. CDR3 length equals 13 residues. Trimming left V 0 bases short and J 2 bases short, with 3 bases between. The CDR3 nucleotides read TGTGCCAGCAGCGTAGACGGCAATCAGCCCCAGCATTTT. Its protein is CASSVDGNQPQHF.

The table lists this clonotype with a count of one. DNA for the CDR3: TGTGCCACCAGTGCTCGGCAGGGGTCCTATGGCTACACCTTC. Protein product: CATSARQGSYGYTF. The chain combines TRBV24-1 with TRBJ1-2, with a weak D call TRBD1 (6 bases). Germline assignment: CDR1 KGHDR and CDR2 SFDVKD. There are 14 residues in the CDR3. Deletions cut 5 bases from V and 4 bases from J, with 13 bases between.

This chain joins TRBV6-9 and TRBJ2-2; D gene ambiguous. Germline V CDR1 and CDR2: MNHGY, SVAAGI. The CDR3 runs to 17 residues. V gave up 2 bases and J gave up 4 bases, with 17 bases separating them. This CDR3 is CASSYTPMSRRTGELFF. Written as DNA, the CDR3 is TGTGCCAGCAGTTATACGCCTATGAGTAGGCGCACCGGGGAGCTGTTTTTT.

The rearrangement joins TRBV4-3 to TRBJ1-1; D uncertain. CDR1 is LGHNA, CDR2 YSLEER, per germline. Trimming took 0 bases from V and 3 from J, leaving 17 bases between them. This CDR3 has 17 amino acids. CDR3 in DNA: TGCGCCAGCAGCCAAGATCTGAGGTCCGAGGGCGACACTGAAGCTTTCTTT. The encoded protein is CASSQDLRSEGDTEAFF.

The gene calls are TRBV7-6 and TRBJ2-3; 7 bases fit TRBD2. CDR3 length: 14 amino acids. Germline V gene sequence: CDR1 SGHVS, CDR2 FNYEAQ. V trimming: 2 bases; J trimming: 3 bases; junction bases outside the gene matches: 2. The chain's CDR3 is CASSLNGGTDTQYF. The CDR3 DNA follows: TGTGCCAGCAGCTTAAACGGGGGGACAGATACGCAGTATTTT. Drawing the rest from reference TRBV7-6 and TRBJ2-3, the complete variable domain is GAGVSQSPRYKVTKRGQDVALRCDPISGHVSLYWYRQALGQGPEFLTYFNYEAQQDKSGLPNDRFSAERPEGSISTLTIQRTEQRDSAMYRCASSLNGGTDTQYFGPGTRLTVL.

The chain links TRBV15 to TRBJ1-2, with unresolved D. Germline loops: CDR1 LNHNV, CDR2 YYDKDF (reference sequence). This CDR3 comprises 14 residues. With 0 bases removed from V and 4 bases from J, the gap between germline ends came to 9 bases. As DNA, the CDR3 is TGTGCCACCAGCAGAGATCGTTCCGGCTATGGCTACACCTTC. Translated: CATSRDRSGYGYTF.

The chain links TRBV11-2 to TRBJ2-7; 7 bases align to TRBD1. Trimming at V came to 5 bases and at J to 3 bases, leaving 10 bases not matched to a gene. CDR1 and CDR2 (germline): SGHAT, FQNNGV. The CDR3 covers 15 residues. CDR3 loop: CASSPRTNRGYEQYF. The CDR3 DNA follows: TGTGCCAGCAGCCCTAGAACGAACAGGGGCTACGAGCAGTACTTC.

The chain joins TRBV28 to TRBJ2-2, with D tentatively TRBD1 (5 bases). In germline, CDR1 is MDHEN, CDR2 SYDVKM. CDR3 length: 14 amino acids. Trimming took off 5 bases at V and 1 base at J, with 8 bases between the two ends. The CDR3 loop is CASSGHLNTGELFF. CDR3 sequence (DNA): TGTGCCAGCAGTGGACATTTGAACACCGGGGAGCTGTTTTTT.

The chain has TRBV4-1 and TRBJ1-1; 10 positions match TRBD1. J lost 3 bases, V lost 0 bases, and 1 base had no gene match. The germline V gene encodes CDR1 MGHRA and CDR2 YSYEKL. This CDR3 comprises 15 residues. The CDR3 reads CASSQDGTGDTEAFF. The CDR3 nucleotides read TGCGCCAGCAGCCAAGACGGGACAGGGGACACTGAAGCTTTCTTT.

J is TRBJ1-2 and V is TRBV6-5; D call uncertain. This CDR3 contains 14 residues. V gave up 2 bases and J gave up 4 bases, with 11 bases separating them. Germline assignment: CDR1 MNHEY and CDR2 SVGAGI. CDR3 coding DNA: TGTGCCAGCAGTTACAACAGTAACGGCTATGGCTACACCTTC. It codes for CASSYNSNGYGYTF.